This entry features one T cell receptor beta chain sequence. V was trimmed by 1 base and J by 1 base, leaving 13 bases between them. Germline CDR1 and CDR2: LGHDT and YNNKEL (reference sequence). The CDR3 runs to 17 residues. As processed by the authors: Cell counts per sample came from amplifying reference gene primers. Repertoires were generated with immunoSEQ multiplex PCR, while TCRdb's copy carries only in-frame clones and drops some. V and J calls plus clone size are reproduced from that table; the DNA served to infer D and trimming. In the table there are 310,000 or so clones, about 88% of which are singletons. The data are from a study of blood T cell repertoires in COVID-19. Across the study: Sites across the United States, Italy and Spain contributed samples from acute and convalescent COVID-19. In each case, the material was cDNA or gDNA derived from T cells, B-cell-depleted T cells, or PBMCs.

The sequence was collected from a man in his 70s with acute or convalescent COVID-19. Material for sequencing was peripheral blood. The gene calls are TRBV3-1 (or the pseudogene TRBV3-2) and TRBJ2-2, with D perhaps matching TRBD1 (6 bases). The CDR3 loop is CASSQVHGQRNTGELFF. The DNA for the CDR3 is TGTGCCAGCAGCCAAGTCCACGGACAGCGGAACACCGGGGAGCTGTTTTTT.